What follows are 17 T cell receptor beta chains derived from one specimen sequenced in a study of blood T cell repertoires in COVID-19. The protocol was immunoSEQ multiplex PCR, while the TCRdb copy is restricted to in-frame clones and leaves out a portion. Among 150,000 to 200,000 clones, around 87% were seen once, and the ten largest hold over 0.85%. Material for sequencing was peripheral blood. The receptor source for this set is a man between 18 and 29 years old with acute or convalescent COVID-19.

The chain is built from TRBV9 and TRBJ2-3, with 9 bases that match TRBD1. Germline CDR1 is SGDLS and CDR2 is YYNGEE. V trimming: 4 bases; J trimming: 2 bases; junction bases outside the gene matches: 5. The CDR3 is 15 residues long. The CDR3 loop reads CASSWGQGNTDTQYF. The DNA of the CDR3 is TGTGCCAGCAGCTGGGGACAGGGAAACACAGATACGCAGTATTTT. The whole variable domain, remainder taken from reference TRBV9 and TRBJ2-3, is DSGVTQTPKHLITATGQRVTLRCSPRSGDLSVYWYQQSLDQGLQFLIQYYNGEERAKGNILERFSAQQFPDLHSELNLSSLELGDSALYFCASSWGQGNTDTQYFGPGTRLTVL.

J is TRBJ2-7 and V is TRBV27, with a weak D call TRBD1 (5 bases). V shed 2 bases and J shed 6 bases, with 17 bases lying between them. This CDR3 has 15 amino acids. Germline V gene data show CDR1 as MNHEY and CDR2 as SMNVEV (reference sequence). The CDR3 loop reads CASSLSGAPFGEQYV. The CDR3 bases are TGTGCCAGCAGTTTAAGTGGGGCCCCCTTTGGCGAGCAGTACGTC.

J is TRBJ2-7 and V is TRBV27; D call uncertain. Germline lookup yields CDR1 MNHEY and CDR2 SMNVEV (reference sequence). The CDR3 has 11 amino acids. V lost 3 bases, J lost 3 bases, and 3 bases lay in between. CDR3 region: CASSFLYEQYV. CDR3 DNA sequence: TGTGCCAGCAGTTTCCTCTACGAGCAGTACGTC.

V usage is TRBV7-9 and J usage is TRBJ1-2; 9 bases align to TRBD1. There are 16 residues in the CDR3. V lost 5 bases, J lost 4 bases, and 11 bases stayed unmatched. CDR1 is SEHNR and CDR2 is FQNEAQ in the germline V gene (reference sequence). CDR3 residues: CASSEPGQGFGYGYTF. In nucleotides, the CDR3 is TGTGCCAGCAGCGAACCGGGACAGGGATTCGGCTATGGCTACACCTTC.

Here the CDR3 DNA reads TGCGCCAGCAGCTTGGACTCCGCCGAGGAGCAGTTCTTC. Protein product: CASSLDSAEEQFF. The rearrangement uses TRBV5-1 and TRBJ2-1; no definite D call. The CDR3 consists of 13 residues. V was trimmed by 0 bases and J by 10 bases, leaving 11 bases between them. CDR1 and CDR2 (germline): SGHRS, YFSETQ.

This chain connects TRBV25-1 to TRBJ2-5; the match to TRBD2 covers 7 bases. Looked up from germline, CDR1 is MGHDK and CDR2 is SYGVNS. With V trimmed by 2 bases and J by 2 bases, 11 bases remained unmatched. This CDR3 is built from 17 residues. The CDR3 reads CASSEALRGDRQETQYF. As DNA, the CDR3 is TGTGCCAGCAGTGAAGCCCTTCGGGGGGACCGACAAGAGACCCAGTACTTC.

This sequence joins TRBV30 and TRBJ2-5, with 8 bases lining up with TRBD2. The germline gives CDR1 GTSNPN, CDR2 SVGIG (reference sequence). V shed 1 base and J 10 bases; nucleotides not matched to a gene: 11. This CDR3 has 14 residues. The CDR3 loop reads CAWSGKGSSGDQYF. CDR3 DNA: TGTGCCTGGAGTGGCAAAGGGAGTAGCGGGGACCAGTACTTC.

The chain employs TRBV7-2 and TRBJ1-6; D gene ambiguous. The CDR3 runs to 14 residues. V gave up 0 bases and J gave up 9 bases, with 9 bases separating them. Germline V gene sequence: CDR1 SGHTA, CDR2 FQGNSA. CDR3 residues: CASSLAGVGSPLHF. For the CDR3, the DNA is TGTGCCAGCAGCTTAGCGGGAGTGGGTTCACCCCTCCACTTT.

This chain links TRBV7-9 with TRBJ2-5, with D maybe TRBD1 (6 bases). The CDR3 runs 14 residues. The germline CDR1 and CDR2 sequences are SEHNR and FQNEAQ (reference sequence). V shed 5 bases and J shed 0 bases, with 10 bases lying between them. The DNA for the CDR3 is TGTGCCAGCAGCCCACAGGGAAACCAAGAGACCCAGTACTTC. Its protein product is CASSPQGNQETQYF.

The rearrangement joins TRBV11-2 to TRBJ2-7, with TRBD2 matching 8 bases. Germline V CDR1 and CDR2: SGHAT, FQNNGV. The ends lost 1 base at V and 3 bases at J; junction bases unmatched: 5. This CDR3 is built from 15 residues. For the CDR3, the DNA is TGTGCCAGCAGCTTAGGCGGGGGGTCCTACTACGAGCAGTACGTC. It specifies CASSLGGGSYYEQYV.

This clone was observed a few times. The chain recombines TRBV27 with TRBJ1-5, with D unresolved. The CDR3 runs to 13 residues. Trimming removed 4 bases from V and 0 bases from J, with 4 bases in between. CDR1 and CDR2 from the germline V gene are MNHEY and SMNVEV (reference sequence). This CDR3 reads CASSSNSNQPQHF. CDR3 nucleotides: TGTGCCAGCAGTTCTAATAGCAATCAGCCCCAGCATTTT.

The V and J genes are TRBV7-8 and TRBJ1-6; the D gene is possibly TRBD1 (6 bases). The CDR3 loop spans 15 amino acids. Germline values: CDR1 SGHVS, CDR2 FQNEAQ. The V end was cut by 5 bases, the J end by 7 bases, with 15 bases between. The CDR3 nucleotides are TGTGCCAGCAGCGACTACAGGGTTCGCAATTCACCCCTCCACTTT. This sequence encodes CASSDYRVRNSPLHF.

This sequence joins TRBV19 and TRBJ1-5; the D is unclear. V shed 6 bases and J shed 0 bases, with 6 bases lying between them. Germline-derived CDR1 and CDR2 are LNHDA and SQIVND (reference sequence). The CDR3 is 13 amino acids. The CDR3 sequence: CASSDTSNQPQHF. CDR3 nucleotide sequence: TGTGCCAGTAGCGACACTAGCAATCAGCCCCAGCATTTT.

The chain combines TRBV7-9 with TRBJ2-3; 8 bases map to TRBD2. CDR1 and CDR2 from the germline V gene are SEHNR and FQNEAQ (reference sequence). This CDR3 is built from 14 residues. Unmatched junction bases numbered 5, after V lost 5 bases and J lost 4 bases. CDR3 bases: TGTGCCAGCAGCGAAGGACTAGCCCCAGATACGCAGTATTTT. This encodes CASSEGLAPDTQYF.

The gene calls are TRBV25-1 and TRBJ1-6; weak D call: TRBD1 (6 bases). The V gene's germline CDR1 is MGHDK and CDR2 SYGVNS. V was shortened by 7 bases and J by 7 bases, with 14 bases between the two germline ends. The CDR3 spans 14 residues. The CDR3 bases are TGTGCCAGCACCCAAGGGGGAATCAATTCACCCCTCCACTTT. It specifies CASTQGGINSPLHF.

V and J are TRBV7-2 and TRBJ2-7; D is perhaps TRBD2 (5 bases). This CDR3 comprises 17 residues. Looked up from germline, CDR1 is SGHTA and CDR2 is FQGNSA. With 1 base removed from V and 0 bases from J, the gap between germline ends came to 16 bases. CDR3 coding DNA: TGTGCCAGCAGCTTAGACGGGGTTGGTTCGAGCTCCTACGAGCAGTACGTC. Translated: CASSLDGVGSSSYEQYV.

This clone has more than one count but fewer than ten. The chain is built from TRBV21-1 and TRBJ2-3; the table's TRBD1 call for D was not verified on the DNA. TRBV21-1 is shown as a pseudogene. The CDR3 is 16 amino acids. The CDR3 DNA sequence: TGTGCCAGCAGCAACTCAATAGGGGGCTACACAGATACGCAGTATTTT. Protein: CASSNSIGGYTDTQYF.